One and the same sample provided the 4 T cell receptor beta chains below, sequenced in a study of CD4+ T cells in melanoma. Assay: immunoSEQ multiplex PCR; the TCRdb copy retains only in-frame clones and omits some. The sample lists around 100,000 clones, around 92% seen once, with about 3.3% in the top ten. Sequenced: peripheral blood. The receptors come from a human donor with melanoma.

This sequence joins TRBV4-2 and TRBJ2-7, with D possibly being TRBD1 (7 bases). The CDR3 covers 16 residues. Germline-derived CDR1 and CDR2 are LGHNA and YNFKEQ. Trimming removed 4 bases from V and 0 bases from J, with 16 bases in between. CDR3 sequence (DNA): TGTGCCAGCAGCCGGTCCGGGCAGGGGGGCTCCTACGAGCAGTACTTC. Its translation is CASSRSGQGGSYEQYF.

CDR3 sequence reads: CASGGTGGYEQYF. DNA for the CDR3: TGCGCCAGCGGTGGGACAGGGGGCTACGAGCAGTACTTC. The chain employs TRBV5-1 and TRBJ2-7, with 11 bases lining up with TRBD1. J was trimmed by 3 bases and V by 7 bases; bases with no gene match: 3. Germline V lookup: CDR1 SGHRS, CDR2 YFSETQ. The CDR3 extends over 13 amino acids.

In DNA form, the CDR3 reads TGTGCCAGCAGCAAATCGGACAGGGATTCACCCCTCCACTTT. Its translation is CASSKSDRDSPLHF. The rearrangement joins TRBV5-4 to TRBJ1-6; TRBD1 matches 8 bases. CDR1 SGHNT and CDR2 YYREEE come from the germline V gene (reference sequence). The junction had 5 bases not matched to a gene; V was cut back by 4 bases and J by 8 bases. This CDR3 comprises 14 residues.

This chain joins TRBV2 and TRBJ2-3, with TRBD2 matching 9 bases. The V segment lost 3 bases and the J segment 0 bases; nucleotides outside the gene matches: 7. CDR3 length equals 17 residues. Looked up from germline, CDR1 is SNHLY and CDR2 is FYNNEI. The CDR3 here is CASSEVSGGSSTDTQYF. The CDR3 DNA follows: TGTGCCAGCAGTGAGGTTAGCGGGGGCTCTAGCACAGATACGCAGTATTTT.